This TCR beta chain comes out of a study of regulatory T cells in long-lasting Graves disease. Whole-study results and caveats: TRBV28, TRBJ1-2 and TRBJ2-5 were favored in persistent disease.

Arm-PCR of CDR3 regions and iRepertoire HTBI primers were used to build TCR beta libraries. In TCRdb, the multiplex PCR reads were re-called with MiXCR into one record per CDR3 protein. The table records roughly 350,000 distinct CDR3 sequences, over 15% of them present only once. A remark on this clonotype: What it binds is not known.

Time point defined: newly diagnosed GD, antithyroid drugs for less than 3 months. The authors made the TCR library using RNA they extracted from PBMCs. CDR3 size: 14 residues. Germline CDR1 and CDR2: DFQATT and SNEGSKA (reference sequence). V was trimmed by 3 bases and J by 7 bases, leaving 18 bases between them. These data also featured in a second study, about T cells in Graves' hyperthyroidism and ophthalmopathy. As that study records: A set of HTBI primers served as the primers for a first-round RT-PCR of the TCR CDR3.

This chain joins TRBV20-1 and TRBJ1-2, with TRBD1 as a possible D gene (5 bases). Sequenced here: peripheral blood mononuclear cells (PBMCs), sampled at new diagnosis, from a patient treated with antithyroid drugs. The sequence was obtained from a middle-aged man with Graves disease. The CDR3 DNA sequence: TGCAGTGCTAGTTCAACAGGTCTTCTGGGTGGCTACACCTTC. It translates to CSASSTGLLGGYTF.